Listed below are T cell receptor beta chains from one sample, sequenced in a study of molecular identifiers for immune sequencing clone quantification. TCRdb re-called the PCR reads through MiXCR, storing one row per CDR3 protein. The sample consists of about 640,000 distinct CDR3 sequences, about 20% of them appearing once. Input material: naive CD8+ T cells from blood, with Jurkat cell RNA spiked in. These receptors all stem from a human donor in good health. Some libraries in this study had Jurkat cell RNA spiked in. Each CDR3 is given with its conserved first and last residue. A D gene is named only where the DNA matches it firmly. Only some rows state a clone size, as once, few, many or a class for expanded clones.

v_call	d_call	clone_size	j_call	cdr3_nt	cdr3_aa
TRBV7-9	-	-	TRBJ2-7	TGTGCCAGCAGGGGAAACCTAGGCGCAGTCGCCTACGAGCAGTACTTC	CASRGNLGAVAYEQYF
TRBV11-2	TRBD2	many	TRBJ2-5	TGTGCCAGCAGCCGAAGCGGGAGCGTCAGAGAGACCCAGTACTTC	CASSRSGSVRETQYF
TRBV2	TRBD1	many	TRBJ1-1	TGTGCCGGAGGACAGGGATCAAGCACTGAAGCTTTCTTT	CAGGQGSSTEAFF
TRBV4-1	TRBD1	-	TRBJ2-7	TGCGCCAGCAGCCAAACGGGACAGGGGGGCTCCTACGAGCAGTACTTC	CASSQTGQGGSYEQYF
TRBV28	TRBD1	many	TRBJ1-3	TGTGCCAGCAGTCGACAGGGAACTGGAAACACCATATATTTT	CASSRQGTGNTIYF
TRBV6-1	TRBD1	many	TRBJ2-2	TGTGCCAGTCGTCACAGGGGGCGGGCGAACACCGGGGAGCTGTTTTTT	CASRHRGRANTGELFF
TRBV5-5	TRBD1	many	TRBJ1-6	TGTGCCAGCACTGAAACAGGGGGCTTTACACCCCTCCACTTT	CASTETGGFTPLHF
TRBV5-1	-	many	TRBJ2-7	TGCGCCAGCAGCTTGTTTGGCCACGAGCAGTACTTC	CASSLFGHEQYF
TRBV11-2	-	few	TRBJ1-3	TGTGCCAGCAGCCCCCGGGCAGGGGCTGGAAACACCATATATTTT	CASSPRAGAGNTIYF
TRBV6-2/TRBV6-3	-	many	TRBJ2-1	TGTGCCAGCAGTTACAACGCAGGGAACGAGCAGTTCTTC	CASSYNAGNEQFF
TRBV27	-	-	TRBJ2-5	TGTGCCAGCAGCCCTACTATTCCAGGGGGGGAGACCCAGTACTTC	CASSPTIPGGETQYF
TRBV7-3	TRBD2	-	TRBJ2-7	TGTGCCAGCAGCGCAGCCCCGGGACTACTCTACGAGCAGTACTTC	CASSAAPGLLYEQYF
TRBV28	TRBD1	many	TRBJ2-3	TGTGCCAGCAGTTTCCCAGGGGGCAGAAGCACAGATACGCAGTATTTT	CASSFPGGRSTDTQYF
TRBV4-3	-	few	TRBJ2-1	TGCGCCAGCAGCCAACGTGGGGGGGGCTGGGATGAGCAGTTCTTC	CASSQRGGGWDEQFF
TRBV21-1	-	many	TRBJ2-4	TGTGCCAGCAGCAAAGCATTTCCAGGGAAGGGCAAAAACATTCAGTACTTC	CASSKAFPGKGKNIQYF
TRBV30	-	few	TRBJ2-7	TGTGCCTGGAGAGCAGGGGGAGGCTACGAGCAGTACTTC	CAWRAGGGYEQYF
TRBV4-1	TRBD1	many	TRBJ1-1	TGCGCCAGCAGCCAAGCCCAGCCGGGACAGGGGGGGACTGAAGCTTTCTTT	CASSQAQPGQGGTEAFF
TRBV14	-	many	TRBJ2-6	TGTGCCAGCAGCCCAGAGGACAATTTTCGGGCCAACGTCCTGACTTTC	CASSPEDNFRANVLTF
TRBV6-5	TRBD1	many	TRBJ1-4	TGTGCCAGCAGTTACTGGCAGGGGGCTTCTAATGAAAAACTGTTTTTT	CASSYWQGASNEKLFF
TRBV5-1	-	many	TRBJ2-1	TGCGCCAGCAGCTCAGGGGTTGATGAGCAGTTCTTC	CASSSGVDEQFF
TRBV20-1	-	many	TRBJ1-1	TGCAGTGCTAGCCGGGGGGGCACTGAAGCTTTCTTT	CSASRGGTEAFF
TRBV15	-	few	TRBJ2-6	TGTGCCACCAGCAGAGATACCGGGACGGTATTCTCTGGGGCCAACGTCCTGACTTTC	CATSRDTGTVFSGANVLTF
TRBV28	-	many	TRBJ2-7	TGTGCCAGCAGTAGGACTATCAGATCCTACGAGCAGTACTTC	CASSRTIRSYEQYF
TRBV2	-	many	TRBJ2-3	TGTGCCAGCAGTTCCATTGTAGGGCTGGGGACAGATACGCAGTATTTT	CASSSIVGLGTDTQYF
TRBV7-2	-	-	TRBJ2-7	TGTGCCAGCAGCTTAGACGGCTCTGACTCCTACGAGCAGTACTTC	CASSLDGSDSYEQYF
TRBV20-1	-	-	TRBJ2-7	TGCAGTGCTAGAGAGGGGGGCGGGAAACTATCCTACGAGCAGTACTTC	CSAREGGGKLSYEQYF
TRBV12-3/TRBV12-4	TRBD1	-	TRBJ1-1	TGTGCCAGCAGGGGCGGACAGGGTGGGACTGAAGCTTTCTTT	CASRGGQGGTEAFF
TRBV30	-	many	TRBJ1-1	TGTGCCTGGAGTTCGGGGGGGGGCACTGAAGCTTTCTTT	CAWSSGGGTEAFF
TRBV7-2	-	many	TRBJ2-3	TGTGCCAGCAGCTTAGCGGGGTGGGAGTACACAGATACGCAGTATTTT	CASSLAGWEYTDTQYF
TRBV5-4	-	few	TRBJ1-1	TGTGCCAGCAGCTTTGAGGTACGGGCGGCCACTGAAGCTTTCTTT	CASSFEVRAATEAFF
TRBV29-1	-	many	TRBJ2-3	TGCAGCGTTGTCTCAGAGGGTTTCACAGATACGCAGTATTTT	CSVVSEGFTDTQYF
TRBV14	TRBD1	few	TRBJ1-2	TGTGCCAGCAGCCTGCGACAGGGTGGAAGCTATGGCTACACCTTC	CASSLRQGGSYGYTF
TRBV28	-	many	TRBJ2-5	TGTGCCAGCAGTCCTCCCGGACAGATCCAAGAGACCCAGTACTTC	CASSPPGQIQETQYF
TRBV7-9	-	many	TRBJ2-7	TGTGCCAGCAGCCCCCCCGGGGGTCCCGAGCAGTACTTC	CASSPPGGPEQYF
TRBV4-3	TRBD1	few	TRBJ2-3	TGCGCCAGCAGCCAAGAGGCCCGGGACAGGGGAACAGATACGCAGTATTTT	CASSQEARDRGTDTQYF
TRBV28	TRBD1	many	TRBJ1-5	TGTGCCAGCAGACGGGACAGGGAAGGCAATCAGCCCCAGCATTTT	CASRRDREGNQPQHF
TRBV7-9	-	-	TRBJ1-1	TGTGCCAGCAGCTTTGGGGCAGGGGAAGCTTTCTTT	CASSFGAGEAFF
TRBV20-1	-	many	TRBJ2-7	TGCAGTGCTGAATACAGGGAGACCTACGAGCAGTACTTC	CSAEYRETYEQYF
TRBV7-6	-	-	TRBJ2-3	TGTGCCAGCAGCGACCCGGGGGACAGCACAGATACGCAGTATTTT	CASSDPGDSTDTQYF